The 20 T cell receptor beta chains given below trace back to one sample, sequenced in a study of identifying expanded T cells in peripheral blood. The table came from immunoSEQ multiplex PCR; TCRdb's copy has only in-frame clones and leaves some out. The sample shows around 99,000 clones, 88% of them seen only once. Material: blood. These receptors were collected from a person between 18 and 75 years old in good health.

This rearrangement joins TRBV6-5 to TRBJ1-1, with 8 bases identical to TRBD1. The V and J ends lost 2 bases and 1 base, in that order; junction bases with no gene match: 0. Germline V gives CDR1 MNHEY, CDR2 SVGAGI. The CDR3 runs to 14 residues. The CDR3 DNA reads TGTGCCAGCAGTTACCAGGGGGCGAACACTGAAGCTTTCTTT. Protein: CASSYQGANTEAFF.

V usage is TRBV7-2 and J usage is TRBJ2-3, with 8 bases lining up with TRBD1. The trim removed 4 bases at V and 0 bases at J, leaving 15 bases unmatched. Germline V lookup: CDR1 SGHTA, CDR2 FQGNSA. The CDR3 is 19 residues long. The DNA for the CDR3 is TGTGCCAGCAGCTATGTCGCAGGGGGCATCGGGGGAAGCACAGATACGCAGTATTTT. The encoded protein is CASSYVAGGIGGSTDTQYF.

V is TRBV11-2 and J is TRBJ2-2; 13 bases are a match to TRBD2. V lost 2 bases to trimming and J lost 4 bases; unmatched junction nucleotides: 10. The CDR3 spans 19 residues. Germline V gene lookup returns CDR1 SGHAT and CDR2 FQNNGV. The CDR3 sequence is CASSLPLGTSGILTGELFF. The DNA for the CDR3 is TGTGCCAGCAGCTTACCCCTCGGGACTAGCGGGATCCTCACCGGGGAGCTGTTTTTT. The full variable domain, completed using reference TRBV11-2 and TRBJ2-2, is EAGVAQSPRYKIIEKRQSVAFWCNPISGHATLYWYQQILGQGPKLLIQFQNNGVVDDSQLPKDRFSAERLKGVDSTLKIQPAKLEDSAVYLCASSLPLGTSGILTGELFFGEGSRLTVL.

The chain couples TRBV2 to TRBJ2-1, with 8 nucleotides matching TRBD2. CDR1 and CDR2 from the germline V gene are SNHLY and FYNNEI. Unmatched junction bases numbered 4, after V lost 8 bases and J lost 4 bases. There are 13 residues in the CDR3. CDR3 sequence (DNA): TGTGCCAGCGAAGCGGGGGAGTACAATGAGCAGTTCTTC. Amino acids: CASEAGEYNEQFF.

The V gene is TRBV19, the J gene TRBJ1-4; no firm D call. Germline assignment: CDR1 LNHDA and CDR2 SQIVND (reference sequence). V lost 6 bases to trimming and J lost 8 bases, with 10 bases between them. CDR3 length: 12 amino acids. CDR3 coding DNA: TGTGCCAGTAGGAGGGTTGGCGAAAAACTGTTTTTT. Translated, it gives CASRRVGEKLFF.

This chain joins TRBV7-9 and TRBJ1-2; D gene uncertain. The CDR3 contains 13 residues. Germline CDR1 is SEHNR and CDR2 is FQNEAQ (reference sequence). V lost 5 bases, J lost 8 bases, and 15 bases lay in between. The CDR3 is CASSPDPTRGYTF. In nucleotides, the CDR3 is TGTGCCAGCAGCCCAGATCCGACAAGGGGCTACACCTTC.

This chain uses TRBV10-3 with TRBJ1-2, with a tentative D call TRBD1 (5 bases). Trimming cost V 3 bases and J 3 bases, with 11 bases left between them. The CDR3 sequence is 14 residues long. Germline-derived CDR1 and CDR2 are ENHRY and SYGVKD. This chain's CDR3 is CAISEGRDDYGYTF. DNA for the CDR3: TGTGCCATCAGTGAAGGCAGGGATGACTATGGCTACACCTTC.

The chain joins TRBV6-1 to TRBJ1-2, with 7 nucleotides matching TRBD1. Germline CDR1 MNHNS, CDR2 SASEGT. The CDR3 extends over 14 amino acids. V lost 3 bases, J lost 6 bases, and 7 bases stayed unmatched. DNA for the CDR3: TGTGCCAGCAGTGAGGAACAGGGGCGGAATGGCTACACCTTC. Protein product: CASSEEQGRNGYTF.

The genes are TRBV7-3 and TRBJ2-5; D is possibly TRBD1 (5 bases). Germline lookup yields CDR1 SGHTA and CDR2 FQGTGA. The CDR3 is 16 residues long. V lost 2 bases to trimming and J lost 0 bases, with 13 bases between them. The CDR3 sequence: CASSLGQALYQETQYF. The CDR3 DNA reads TGTGCCAGCAGCTTAGGACAAGCTTTGTACCAAGAGACCCAGTACTTC. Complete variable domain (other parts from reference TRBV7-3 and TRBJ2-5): GAGVSQTPSNKVTEKGKYVELRCDPISGHTALYWYRQSLGQGPEFLIYFQGTGAADDSGLPNDRFFAVRPEGSVSTLKIQRTERGDSAVYLCASSLGQALYQETQYFGPGTRLLVL.

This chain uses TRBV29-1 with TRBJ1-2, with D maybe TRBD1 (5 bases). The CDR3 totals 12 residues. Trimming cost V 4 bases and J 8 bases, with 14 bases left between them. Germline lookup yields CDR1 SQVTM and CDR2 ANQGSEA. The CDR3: CSVVEGRDGYTF. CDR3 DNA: TGCAGCGTTGTTGAAGGTAGGGACGGCTACACCTTC.

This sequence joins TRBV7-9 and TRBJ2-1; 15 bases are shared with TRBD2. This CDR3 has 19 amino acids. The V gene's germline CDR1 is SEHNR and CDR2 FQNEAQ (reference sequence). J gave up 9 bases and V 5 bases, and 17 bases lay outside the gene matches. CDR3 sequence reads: CASSASPGLAGGRVGEQFF. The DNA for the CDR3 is TGTGCCAGCAGCGCGAGTCCGGGACTAGCGGGAGGCCGGGTTGGTGAGCAGTTCTTC.

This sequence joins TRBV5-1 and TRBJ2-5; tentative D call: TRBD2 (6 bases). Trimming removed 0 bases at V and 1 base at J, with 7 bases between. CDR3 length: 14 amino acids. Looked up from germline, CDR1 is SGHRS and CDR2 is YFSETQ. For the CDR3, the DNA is TGCGCCAGCAGCTTGGTAGCGGCCCAAGAGACCCAGTACTTC. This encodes CASSLVAAQETQYF.

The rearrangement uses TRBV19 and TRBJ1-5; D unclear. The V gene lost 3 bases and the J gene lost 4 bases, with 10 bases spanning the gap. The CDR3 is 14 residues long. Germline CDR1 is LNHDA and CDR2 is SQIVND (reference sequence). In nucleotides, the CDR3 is TGTGCCAGTAGTATTTCCAAAGGGAATCAGCCCCAGCATTTT. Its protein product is CASSISKGNQPQHF. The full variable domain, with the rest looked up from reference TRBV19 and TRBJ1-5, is DGGITQSPKYLFRKEGQNVTLSCEQNLNHDAMYWYRQDPGQGLRLIYYSQIVNDFQKGDIAEGYSVSREKKESFPLTVTSAQKNPTAFYLCASSISKGNQPQHFGDGTRLSIL.

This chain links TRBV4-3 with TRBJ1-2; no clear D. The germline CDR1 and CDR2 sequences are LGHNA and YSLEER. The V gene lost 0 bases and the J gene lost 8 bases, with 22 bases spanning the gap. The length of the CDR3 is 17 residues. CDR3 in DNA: TGCGCCAGCAGCCAAGACATACGGGTCACCTCTCCCCGGGGCTACACCTTC. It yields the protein CASSQDIRVTSPRGYTF.

The CDR3 sequence is CASSWGTGSQKAVSGANVLTF. The CDR3 DNA is TGCGCCAGCAGCTGGGGGACAGGCTCGCAAAAAGCCGTATCTGGGGCCAACGTCCTGACTTTC. The chain employs TRBV5-1 and TRBJ2-6; 8 bases are a match to TRBD1. The CDR3 has 21 amino acids. J was trimmed by 1 base and V by 3 bases; bases with no gene match: 18. Germline lookup yields CDR1 SGHRS and CDR2 YFSETQ.

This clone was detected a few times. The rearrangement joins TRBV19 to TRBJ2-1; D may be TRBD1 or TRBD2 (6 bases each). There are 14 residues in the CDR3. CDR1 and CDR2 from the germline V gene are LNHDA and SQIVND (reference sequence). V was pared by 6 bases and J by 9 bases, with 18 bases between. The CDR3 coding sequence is TGTGCCAGTAGCGGACCATCCGGGGGCAGTGAGCAGTTCTTC. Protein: CASSGPSGGSEQFF.

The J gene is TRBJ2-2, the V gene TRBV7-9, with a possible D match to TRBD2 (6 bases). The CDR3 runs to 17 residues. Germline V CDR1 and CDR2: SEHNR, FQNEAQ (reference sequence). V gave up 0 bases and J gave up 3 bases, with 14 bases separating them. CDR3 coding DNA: TGTGCCAGCAGCTTAGCCTACGGGACTGGAGACACCGGGGAGCTGTTTTTT. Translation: CASSLAYGTGDTGELFF.

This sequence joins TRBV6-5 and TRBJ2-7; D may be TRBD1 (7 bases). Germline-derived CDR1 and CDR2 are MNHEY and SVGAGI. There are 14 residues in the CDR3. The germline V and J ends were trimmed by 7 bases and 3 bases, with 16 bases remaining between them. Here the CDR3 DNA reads TGTGCCAGCACCGCGGGGACAGTTAGCTACGAGCAGTACTTC. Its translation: CASTAGTVSYEQYF.

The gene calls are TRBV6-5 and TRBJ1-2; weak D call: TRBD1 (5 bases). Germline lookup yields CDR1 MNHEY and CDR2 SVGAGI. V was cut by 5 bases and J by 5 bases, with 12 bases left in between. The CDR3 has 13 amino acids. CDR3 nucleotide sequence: TGTGCCAGCAGTCCAGACAGTAGTTATGGCTACACCTTC. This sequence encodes CASSPDSSYGYTF.

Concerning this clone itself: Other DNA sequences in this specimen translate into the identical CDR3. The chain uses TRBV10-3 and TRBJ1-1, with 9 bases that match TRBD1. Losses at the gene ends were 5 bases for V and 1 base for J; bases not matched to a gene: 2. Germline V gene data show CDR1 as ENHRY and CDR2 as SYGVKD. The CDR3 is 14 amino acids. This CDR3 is CAISPGQGNTEAFF. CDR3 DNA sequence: TGTGCCATCAGTCCGGGACAGGGGAACACTGAAGCTTTCTTT.